This passage covers 25 T cell receptor beta chains from one sample sequenced in a study of blood T cell repertoires in COVID-19. Here immunoSEQ multiplex PCR was the method, and the copy in TCRdb shows in-frame clones only, minus some. Among approximately 300,000 clones, under 90% were seen once, and the ten largest hold under 11%. Sequencing was done on a sample of PBMCs or T cells enriched from blood (not recorded which). The receptors derive from a woman aged 18-29 years who had recovered from COVID-19.

The gene calls are TRBV3-1 (or the pseudogene TRBV3-2) and TRBJ1-5; D perhaps matches TRBD1 (6 bases). Trimming cost V 4 bases and J 1 base, with 14 bases left between them. Germline V CDR1 and CDR2: LGHDT, YNNKEL (reference sequence). This CDR3 region has 16 residues. The CDR3 loop reads CASSPGTQGSNQPQHF. The CDR3 bases are TGTGCCAGCAGCCCCGGAACACAGGGAAGCAATCAGCCCCAGCATTTT.

The chain combines TRBV7-3 with TRBJ2-1, with 7 bases aligning to TRBD2. CDR3 length: 15 amino acids. The trim removed 6 bases at V and 4 bases at J, leaving 9 bases unmatched. Looked up from germline, CDR1 is SGHTA and CDR2 is FQGTGA. The chain's CDR3 is CASRLYAGDYNEQFF. The CDR3 nucleotides are TGTGCCAGCAGACTATACGCGGGGGATTACAATGAGCAGTTCTTC.

V is TRBV2 and J is TRBJ2-7, with 8 bases that match TRBD2. The length of the CDR3 is 15 residues. Unmatched junction bases numbered 7, after V lost 6 bases and J lost 0 bases. Per germline, CDR1 SNHLY and CDR2 FYNNEI. The CDR3 DNA follows: TGTGCCAGCAGACCTATGAGCGGGGGCTCCTACGAGCAGTACTTC. Protein: CASRPMSGGSYEQYF.

V gene TRBV13 combines with J gene TRBJ1-4; TRBD1 aligns across 7 bases. The J segment lost 1 base and the V segment lost 6 bases, leaving 5 bases of the junction unmatched. This CDR3 is built from 15 residues. Germline-derived CDR1 and CDR2 are PRHDT and FYEKMQ (reference sequence). CDR3 loop: CASREDRETNEKLFF. CDR3 coding DNA: TGTGCCAGCAGGGAAGACAGGGAAACTAATGAAAAACTGTTTTTT.

In this sample, this clone turned up a few times. The chain is built from TRBV3-1 (or the pseudogene TRBV3-2) and TRBJ2-7; D is ambiguous. The V gene lost 4 bases and the J gene lost 7 bases, with 11 bases spanning the gap. Germline V gives CDR1 LGHDT, CDR2 YNNKEL (reference sequence). CDR3 length: 12 amino acids. This CDR3 reads CASSPHTGEQYF. CDR3 nucleotides: TGTGCCAGCAGCCCCCACACGGGTGAGCAGTACTTC.

The V and J genes are TRBV5-1 and TRBJ1-1; TRBD1 agrees at 8 bases. The CDR3 is made up of 14 amino acids. With 0 bases clipped from V and 7 bases from J, the junction kept 5 bases outside the gene matches. CDR1 is SGHRS and CDR2 is YFSETQ in the germline V gene. The CDR3 nucleotides are TGCGCCAGCAGCTTGGACAGGGGGGGAGGTGAAGCTTTCTTT. Protein: CASSLDRGGGEAFF.

The CDR3 reads CASSLAPSGGETQYF. The CDR3 DNA sequence: TGTGCCAGCAGCTTGGCGCCTAGCGGGGGGGAGACCCAGTACTTC. The V and J genes are TRBV5-4 and TRBJ2-5, with TRBD2 matching 11 bases. Germline values: CDR1 SGHNT, CDR2 YYREEE (reference sequence). The CDR3 sequence is 15 residues long. With V trimmed by 0 bases and J by 5 bases, 3 bases remained unmatched. Combining the CDR3 with reference TRBV5-4 and TRBJ2-5 gives the whole variable domain ETGVTQSPTHLIKTRGQQVTLRCSSQSGHNTVSWYQQALGQGPQFIFQYYREEENGRGNFPPRFSGLQFPNYSSELNVNALELDDSALYLCASSLAPSGGETQYFGPGTRLLVL.

This clone was observed a single time. This chain uses TRBV29-1 with TRBJ1-1, with TRBD1 matching 8 bases. CDR3 size: 14 residues. Germline V gene lookup returns CDR1 SQVTM and CDR2 ANQGSEA. V lost 7 bases and J lost 2; bases outside the gene matches: 9. The CDR3 reads CSGQDRASNTEAFF. In DNA form, the CDR3 reads TGCAGCGGCCAGGACAGGGCCAGTAACACTGAAGCTTTCTTT.

The chain joins TRBV28 to TRBJ1-2; 7 positions agree with TRBD1. The length of the CDR3 is 13 residues. CDR1 and CDR2 from the germline V gene are MDHEN and SYDVKM. With V trimmed by 10 bases and J by 4 bases, 9 bases remained unmatched. The CDR3 sequence is CATLSQGVYGYTF. The DNA of the CDR3 is TGTGCCACCCTAAGCCAGGGGGTCTATGGCTACACCTTC.

This chain links TRBV28 with TRBJ1-1; D is possibly TRBD1 (6 bases). V lost 2 bases and J 1 base, leaving 8 bases between the germline ends. The CDR3 is 14 amino acids. CDR1 MDHEN and CDR2 SYDVKM come from the germline V gene. The CDR3 DNA sequence: TGTGCCAGCAGTTTAACGACAGGGAACACTGAAGCTTTCTTT. Translation gives CASSLTTGNTEAFF.

This chain links TRBV7-9 with TRBJ1-2, with D unresolved. CDR1 is SEHNR and CDR2 is FQNEAQ in the germline V gene (reference sequence). The length of the CDR3 is 13 residues. Trimming took 6 bases from V and 5 from J, leaving 13 bases between them. The CDR3 sequence is CASRGKGAYGYTF. In nucleotides, the CDR3 is TGTGCCAGCAGAGGCAAGGGAGCTTATGGCTACACCTTC.

The rearrangement joins TRBV18 to TRBJ1-2; perhaps TRBD1 as D (5 bases). The CDR3 contains 13 residues. Per the germline V gene, CDR1 is KGHSH and CDR2 is LQKENI. Trimming cost V 3 bases and J 6 bases, with 11 bases left between them. Here the CDR3 reads CASSPDNPNGYTF. CDR3 DNA: TGTGCCAGCTCACCGGACAACCCAAATGGCTACACCTTC.

The rearrangement links TRBV23-1 to TRBJ1-5; unclear D gene. TRBV23-1 is classed as an ORF, of uncertain function. This CDR3 comprises 14 residues. Between the trimmed V and J ends, which lost 0 bases and 7 bases, there was a span of 10 bases. This CDR3 is CASSQSGREQPQHF. For the CDR3, the DNA is TGCGCCAGCAGTCAATCGGGGAGGGAGCAGCCCCAGCATTTT.

The sample holds one count of this clone. J is TRBJ1-6 and V is TRBV3-1 (or the pseudogene TRBV3-2); 8 nucleotides agree with TRBD1. Unmatched junction bases numbered 18, after V lost 5 bases and J lost 9 bases. Germline V gene sequence: CDR1 LGHDT, CDR2 YNNKEL (reference sequence). The CDR3 spans 18 residues. The CDR3 nucleotides are TGTGCCAGCAGCATTTTTTTTGTGGGGGACAGGTCTCTTTCACCCCTCCACTTT. Translation: CASSIFFVGDRSLSPLHF.

The chain links TRBV24-1 to TRBJ1-2; D is unresolved. The V and J ends lost 3 bases and 6 bases respectively, with 19 bases between them. Germline CDR1 KGHDR, CDR2 SFDVKD. The CDR3 consists of 16 residues. CDR3 bases: TGTGCCACCAGTGATCCAACATCGGACGGGAGAAATGGCTACACCTTC. As protein: CATSDPTSDGRNGYTF.

The chain joins TRBV7-9 to TRBJ1-4, with D tentatively TRBD1 (6 bases). CDR3 length: 14 residues. V was trimmed by 2 bases and J by 7 bases, leaving 11 bases between them. Germline-derived CDR1 and CDR2 are SEHNR and FQNEAQ (reference sequence). This CDR3 reads CASSLQGSGEKLFF. CDR3 bases: TGTGCCAGCAGCTTACAGGGGAGTGGTGAAAAACTGTTTTTT.

This chain uses TRBV7-9 with TRBJ2-1; a weak D match, TRBD1 (5 bases). Germline-derived CDR1 and CDR2 are SEHNR and FQNEAQ (reference sequence). V lost 6 bases, J lost 4 bases, and 7 bases lay in between. CDR3 length equals 12 residues. CDR3 sequence: CASRGVYNEQFF. Here the CDR3 DNA reads TGTGCCAGCAGAGGGGTATACAATGAGCAGTTCTTC. The full variable domain, rest sourced from reference TRBV7-9 and TRBJ2-1, is DTGVSQNPRHKITKRGQNVTFRCDPISEHNRLYWYRQTLGQGPEFLTYFQNEAQLEKSRLLSDRFSAERPKGSFSTLEIQRTEQGDSAMYLCASRGVYNEQFFGPGTRLTVL.

The rearrangement uses TRBV27 and TRBJ2-7, with unresolved D. The CDR3 is 14 residues long. V lost 5 bases and J lost 2, with 13 bases in between. In germline, CDR1 is MNHEY, CDR2 SMNVEV (reference sequence). CDR3 DNA: TGTGCCAGCAGTCTCCGGCTAGGAGCCTACGAGCAGTACTTC. Amino acid sequence: CASSLRLGAYEQYF.

The chain is built from TRBV4-1 and TRBJ1-3; the D is unclear. Trimming left V 1 base short and J 4 bases short, with 14 bases between. The germline V gene has CDR1 MGHRA and CDR2 YSYEKL. This CDR3 spans 16 amino acids. The CDR3 here is CASSQVEVVQGNTIYF. The CDR3 DNA reads TGCGCCAGCAGCCAAGTAGAGGTGGTTCAAGGAAACACCATATATTTT.

This chain connects TRBV9 to TRBJ2-5; 16 bases match TRBD2. V dropped 4 bases and J dropped 5; count of bases not matched to a gene: 8. The CDR3 spans 17 residues. CDR1 SGDLS and CDR2 YYNGEE come from the germline V gene. CDR3 DNA sequence: TGTGCCAGCAGCCCGGGACTAGCGGGAGGGCCGTGGGAGACCCAGTACTTC. Translated: CASSPGLAGGPWETQYF.

CDR3 region: CASSLEAGYGYTF. CDR3 in DNA: TGTGCCAGCAGCTTGGAGGCAGGCTATGGCTACACCTTC. V and J are TRBV5-5 and TRBJ1-2; D not resolved. The CDR3 length is 13 residues. V shed 0 bases and J shed 4 bases, with 7 bases lying between them. Germline V gives CDR1 SGHKS, CDR2 YYEKEE (reference sequence). The full variable domain, in which reference TRBV5-5 and TRBJ1-2 provide the parts outside the CDR3, is DAGVTQSPTHLIKTRGQQVTLRCSPISGHKSVSWYQQVLGQGPQFIFQYYEKEERGRGNFPDRFSARQFPNYSSELNVNALLLGDSALYLCASSLEAGYGYTFGSGTRLTVV.

The chain uses TRBV28 and TRBJ2-7; D gene unclear. This CDR3 is 14 amino acids long. The V end lost 4 bases, the J end lost 0 bases, and 10 bases lay between the germline ends. CDR1 and CDR2 (germline): MDHEN, SYDVKM. Here the CDR3 reads CASSSVDSSYEQYF. As DNA, the CDR3 is TGTGCCAGCAGTTCCGTAGATAGCTCCTACGAGCAGTACTTC.

This clone has only one observation. This rearrangement joins TRBV10-2 to TRBJ2-3; 8 bases are a match to TRBD2. From germline, CDR1 is WSHSY and CDR2 SAAADI. The V gene end was trimmed by 3 bases and the J gene end by 6 bases; junction bases not matched to a gene: 11. This CDR3 has 16 amino acids. This CDR3 reads CASSDTGGTSPDTQYF. The CDR3 coding sequence is TGCGCCAGCAGTGATACGGGGGGGACATCCCCGGATACGCAGTATTTT.

The CDR3, as DNA: TGTGCCAGTAGTTGGACAGGGCGAAAAACTGAAGCTTTCTTT. Translated: CASSWTGRKTEAFF. This chain uses TRBV19 with TRBJ1-1, with TRBD1 identical over 8 bases. From germline, CDR1 is LNHDA and CDR2 SQIVND (reference sequence). The V and J ends lost 5 bases and 5 bases, in that order; junction bases with no gene match: 7. The CDR3 is 14 residues long. The variable domain in full, with the rest retrieved from reference TRBV19 and TRBJ1-1, is DGGITQSPKYLFRKEGQNVTLSCEQNLNHDAMYWYRQDPGQGLRLIYYSQIVNDFQKGDIAEGYSVSREKKESFPLTVTSAQKNPTAFYLCASSWTGRKTEAFFGQGTRLTVV.

The rearrangement links TRBV6-1 to TRBJ1-6; D possibly corresponds to TRBD1 (5 bases). The CDR3 sequence is 14 residues long. CDR1 MNHNS and CDR2 SASEGT come from the germline V gene. V was cut by 2 bases and J by 7 bases, with 9 bases left in between. Written as DNA, the CDR3 is TGTGCCAGCAGTGAAAGGGGTTTCAATTCACCCCTCCACTTT. Its translation: CASSERGFNSPLHF.